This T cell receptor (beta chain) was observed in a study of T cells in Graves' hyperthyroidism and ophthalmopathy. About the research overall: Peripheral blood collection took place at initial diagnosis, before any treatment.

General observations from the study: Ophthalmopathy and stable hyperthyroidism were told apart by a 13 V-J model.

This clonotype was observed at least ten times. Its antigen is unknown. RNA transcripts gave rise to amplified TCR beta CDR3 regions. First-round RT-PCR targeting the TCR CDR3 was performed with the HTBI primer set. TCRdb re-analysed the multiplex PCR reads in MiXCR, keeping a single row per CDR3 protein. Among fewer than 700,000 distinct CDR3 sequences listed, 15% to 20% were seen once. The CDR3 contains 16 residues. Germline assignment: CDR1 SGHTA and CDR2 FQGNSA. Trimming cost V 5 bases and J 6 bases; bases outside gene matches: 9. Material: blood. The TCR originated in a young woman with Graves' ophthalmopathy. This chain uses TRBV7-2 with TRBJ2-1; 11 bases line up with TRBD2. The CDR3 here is CASSHLLAGVGNEQFF. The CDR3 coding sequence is TGTGCCAGCAGCCACCTACTAGCGGGAGTTGGCAATGAGCAGTTCTTC.